This T cell receptor beta chain derives from a study of OX40 agonist ivuxolimab in advanced cancers. Study outcomes and limitations: Some patients who did not respond also had low normalized T-cell clonal expansion. Relative to CD4+ cells, CD8+ T cells on average had more expanded clones. Undetermined was the antigen specificity of the expanded peripheral T cells.

The J segment lost 3 bases and the V segment lost 4 bases, leaving 3 bases of the junction unmatched. Looked up from germline, CDR1 is SGHDT and CDR2 is YYEEEE. The CDR3 extends over 13 amino acids. On this clone: Its antigen is still unknown.

Libraries were prepared by immunoSEQ multiplex PCR; TCRdb keeps only in-frame clonotypes and omits some of them. This sample has more than 65,000 clones, with around 94% found just once. This chain uses TRBV5-6 with TRBJ2-5, with TRBD1 matching over 7 bases. This clonotype originated in an adult with an advanced solid tumor such as melanoma, head and neck, liver or kidney cancer. The sequences come from CD4+ or CD8+ T cells sorted from blood, collected in a trial of the OX40 agonist ivuxolimab. The CDR3 region has the DNA TGTGCCAGCAGCCCAGGGACAGAAGAGACCCAGTACTTC. Protein product: CASSPGTEETQYF.